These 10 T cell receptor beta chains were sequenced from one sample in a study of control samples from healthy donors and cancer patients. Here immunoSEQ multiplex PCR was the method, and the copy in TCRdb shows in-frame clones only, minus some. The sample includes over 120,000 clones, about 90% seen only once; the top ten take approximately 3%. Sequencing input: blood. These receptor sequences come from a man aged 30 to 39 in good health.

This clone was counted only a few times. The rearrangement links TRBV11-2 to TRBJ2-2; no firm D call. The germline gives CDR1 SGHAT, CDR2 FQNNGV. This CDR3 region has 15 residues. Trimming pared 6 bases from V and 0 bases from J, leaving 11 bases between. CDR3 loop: CASSPWSSNTGELFF. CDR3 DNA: TGTGCCAGCAGTCCCTGGAGTTCGAACACCGGGGAGCTGTTTTTT.

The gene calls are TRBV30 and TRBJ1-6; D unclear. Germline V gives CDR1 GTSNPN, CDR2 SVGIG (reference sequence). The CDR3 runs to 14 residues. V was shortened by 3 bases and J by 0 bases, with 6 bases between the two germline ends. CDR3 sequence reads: CAWRGSSYNSPLHF. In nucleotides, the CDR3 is TGTGCCTGGAGGGGGAGCTCCTATAATTCACCCCTCCACTTT.

The chain's CDR3 is CATSESGTNYEQYF. CDR3 nucleotides: TGTGCCACCAGTGAATCCGGGACTAACTACGAGCAGTACTTC. V gene TRBV24-1 combines with J gene TRBJ2-7; 7 bases map to TRBD2. Germline CDR1 is KGHDR and CDR2 is SFDVKD. The CDR3 loop spans 14 amino acids. J gave up 3 bases and V 4 bases, and 5 bases lay outside the gene matches.

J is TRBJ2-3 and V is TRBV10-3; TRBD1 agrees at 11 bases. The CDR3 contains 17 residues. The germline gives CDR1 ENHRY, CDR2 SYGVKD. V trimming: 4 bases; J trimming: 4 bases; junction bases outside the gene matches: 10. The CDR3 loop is CAISVDFGTGGPDTQYF. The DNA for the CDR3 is TGTGCCATCAGTGTTGATTTTGGGACAGGGGGGCCAGATACGCAGTATTTT.

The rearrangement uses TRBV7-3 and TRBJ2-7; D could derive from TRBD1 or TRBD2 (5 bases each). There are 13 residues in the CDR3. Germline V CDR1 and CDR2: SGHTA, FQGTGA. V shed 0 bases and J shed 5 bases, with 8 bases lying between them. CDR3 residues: CASSLTGTDEQYF. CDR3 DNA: TGTGCCAGCAGCTTAACAGGGACCGACGAGCAGTACTTC.

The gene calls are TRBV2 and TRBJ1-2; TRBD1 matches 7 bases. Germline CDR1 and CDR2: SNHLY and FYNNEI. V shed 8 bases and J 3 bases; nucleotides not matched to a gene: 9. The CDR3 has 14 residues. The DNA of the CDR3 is TGTGCCAGCCATTTTATAGGGACAGACTATGGCTACACCTTC. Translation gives CASHFIGTDYGYTF.

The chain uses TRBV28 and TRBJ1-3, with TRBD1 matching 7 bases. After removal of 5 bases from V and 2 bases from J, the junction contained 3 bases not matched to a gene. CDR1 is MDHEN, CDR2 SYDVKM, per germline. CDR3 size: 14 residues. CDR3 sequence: CASSNRGTGNTIYF. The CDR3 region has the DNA TGTGCCAGCAGTAACAGGGGAACTGGAAACACCATATATTTT.

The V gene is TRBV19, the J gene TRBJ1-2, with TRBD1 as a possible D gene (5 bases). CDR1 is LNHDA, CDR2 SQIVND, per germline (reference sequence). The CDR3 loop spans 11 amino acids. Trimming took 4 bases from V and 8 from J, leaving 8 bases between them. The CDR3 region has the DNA TGTGCCAGTAGTAAATGGACAGGCTACACCTTC. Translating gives CASSKWTGYTF.

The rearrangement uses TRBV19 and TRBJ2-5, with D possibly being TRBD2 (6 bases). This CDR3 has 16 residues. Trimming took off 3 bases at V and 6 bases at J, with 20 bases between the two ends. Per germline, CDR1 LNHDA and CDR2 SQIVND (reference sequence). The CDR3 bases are TGTGCCAGTAGTATCAGTTCCGGGGGTATAGTCAAGACCCAGTACTTC. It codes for CASSISSGGIVKTQYF.

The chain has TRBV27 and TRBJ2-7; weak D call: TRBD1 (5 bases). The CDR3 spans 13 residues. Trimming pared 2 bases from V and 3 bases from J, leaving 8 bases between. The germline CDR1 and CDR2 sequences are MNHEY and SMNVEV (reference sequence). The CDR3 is CASSLTTGYEQYF. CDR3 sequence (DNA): TGTGCCAGCAGTTTAACCACAGGCTACGAGCAGTACTTC.